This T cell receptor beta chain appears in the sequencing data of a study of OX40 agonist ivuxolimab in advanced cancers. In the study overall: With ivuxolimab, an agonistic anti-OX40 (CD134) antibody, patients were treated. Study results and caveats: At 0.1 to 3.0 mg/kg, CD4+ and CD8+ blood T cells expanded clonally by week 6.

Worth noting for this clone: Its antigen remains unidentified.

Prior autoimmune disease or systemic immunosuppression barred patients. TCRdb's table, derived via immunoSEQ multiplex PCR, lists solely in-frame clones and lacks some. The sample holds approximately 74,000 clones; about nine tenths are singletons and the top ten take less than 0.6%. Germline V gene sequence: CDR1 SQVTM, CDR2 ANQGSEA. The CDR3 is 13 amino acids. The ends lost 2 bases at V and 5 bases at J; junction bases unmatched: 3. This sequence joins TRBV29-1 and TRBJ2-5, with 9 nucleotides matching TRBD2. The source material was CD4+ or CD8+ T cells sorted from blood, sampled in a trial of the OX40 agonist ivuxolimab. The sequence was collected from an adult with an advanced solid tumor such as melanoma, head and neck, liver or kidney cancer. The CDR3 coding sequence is TGCAGCGTTGAATTAGCGGGAGTTGAGACCCAGTACTTC. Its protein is CSVELAGVETQYF. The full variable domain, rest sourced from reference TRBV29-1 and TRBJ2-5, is SAVISQKPSRDICQRGTSLTIQCQVDSQVTMMFWYRQQPGQSLTLIATANQGSEATYESGFVIDKFPISRPNLTFSTLTVSNMSPEDSSIYLCSVELAGVETQYFGPGTRLLVL.